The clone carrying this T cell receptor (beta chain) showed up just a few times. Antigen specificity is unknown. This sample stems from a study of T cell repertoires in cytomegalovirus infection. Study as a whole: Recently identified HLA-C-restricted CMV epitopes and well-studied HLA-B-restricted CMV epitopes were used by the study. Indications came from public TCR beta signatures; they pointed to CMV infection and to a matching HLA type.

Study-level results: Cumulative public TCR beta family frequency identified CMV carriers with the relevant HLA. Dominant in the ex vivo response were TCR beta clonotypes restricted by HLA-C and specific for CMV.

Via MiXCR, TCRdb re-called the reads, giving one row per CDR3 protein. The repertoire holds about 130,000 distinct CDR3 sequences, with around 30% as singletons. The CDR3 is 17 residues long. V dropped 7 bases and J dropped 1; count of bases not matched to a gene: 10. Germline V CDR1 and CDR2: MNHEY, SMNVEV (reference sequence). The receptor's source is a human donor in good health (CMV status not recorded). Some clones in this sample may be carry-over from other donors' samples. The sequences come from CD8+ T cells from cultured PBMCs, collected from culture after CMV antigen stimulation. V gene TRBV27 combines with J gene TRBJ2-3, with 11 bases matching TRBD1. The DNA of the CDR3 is TGTGCCAGCACGTGGACAGGGGGCGGTTTTGGCACAGATACGCAGTATTTT. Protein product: CASTWTGGGFGTDTQYF.